These T cell receptor beta chains were read from a single sample in a study of early T cells in non-severe SARS-CoV-2 infection. TCRdb passed the 5' RACE reads through MiXCR, listing each CDR3 protein once. The top ten hold 9.5% to 10% of the sample, which has about 58,000 distinct CDR3 sequences, about 13% seen once. The sequenced sample consisted of whole blood. These receptor sequences come from an adult who was a healthcare worker with PCR-confirmed SARS-CoV-2 infection or an uninfected control (not recorded which). CDR3s leave out the opening cysteine and the closing phenylalanine or tryptophan. Only part of the rows carry a size: once, few, many, or a class if the clone is expanded.

>many|11|TRBV5-1
ASSLMDSYEQY
>NA|11|TRBV29-1
SVEDSGDEKLF
>many|11|TRBV12-3/TRBV12-4
ASSLRQNTEAF
>few|16|TRBV19
ASRRDGLAYSDKNIQY
>many|11|TRBV29-1
SVVGNGGYEQY
>few|11|TRBV9
ASSITGGNGYT
>many|13|TRBV7-8
ASTVDGLSGNTIY
>few|14|TRBV4-2
ASSQASTGSGNTIY
>many|16|TRBV7-6
ASSQWTSGRLGEETQY
>NA|9|TRBV27
ASSSLNEQF
>many|13|TRBV20-1
SARDSWILNTEAF
>many|11|TRBV4-3
ASSQGRTYEQY
>NA|11|TRBV5-1
ASATTDTGGLF
>many|14|TRBV4-2
ASSQDLGAGDDGYT
>NA|12|TRBV7-9
ASSGQGGRDIQY
>NA|13|TRBV20-1
SARARLAGINEQF
>few|13|TRBV5-1
ASSGIGQGTGELF
>many|16|TRBV7-6
ASSLPTLPGQVYNEQF
>NA|13|TRBV6-5
ASSYSAGVRETQY
>NA|9|TRBV25-1
ASSAGSGYT
>NA|17|TRBV19
ASSARGGPGGYSNQPQH
>many|11|TRBV12-3/TRBV12-4
ASSWDRGTEAF
>many|15|TRBV28
ASSSPGAGGHLGEQF
>many|14|TRBV29-1
SANRDRGRRSETQY
>many|12|TRBV20-1
SARVKGAGNTIY
>NA|12|TRBV28
ASSFQGAKNIQY
>NA|10|TRBV28
ASSLEGAEQY
>NA|10|TRBV5-1
ASSLSERTQY
>NA|11|TRBV10-1
ASRPASGNTIY
>NA|14|TRBV19
ASNPAEGPGTGELF